In its sample, the clone carrying this T cell receptor (beta chain) was seen a few times. Its antigen is as yet unknown. The data belong to a study of blood T cells in healthy people across ages. Study-level information: About one barcoded beta molecule per two T cells was the capture yield of template switching.

A second PCR of about 6 to 11 cycles used a sample-barcoded 5' primer and a J-beta primer mix. The template-switch adaptor was a 5' adaptor with 12 random nucleotides. It tagged each cDNA molecule. At least 2.5 million CDR3-containing paired-end reads were obtained per sample. In TCRdb, the 5' RACE reads were re-called with MiXCR into one record per CDR3 protein. The sample lists about 680,000 distinct CDR3 sequences; 49% were seen once. The germline V and J ends were trimmed by 8 bases and 2 bases, with 11 bases remaining between them. The germline V gene has CDR1 SNHLY and CDR2 FYNNEI. This CDR3 is built from 13 residues. Study conclusions and caveats: Unsorted PBMCs blocked a conclusive comparison of naive and antigen-experienced cells.

The specimen sequenced was blood. The receptor's source is a woman aged 60-75 years in good health. This chain connects TRBV2 to TRBJ2-3; maybe TRBD1 (6 bases). DNA of the CDR3: TGTGCCAGCCACAGGGACGCCACAGATACGCAGTATTTT. Encoded protein: CASHRDATDTQYF.